This T cell receptor (beta chain) was identified during a study of beta chain features in type 1 diabetes. On the study more broadly: Sorted cells numbering under 140,000,000 were examined across all samples.

Of the isolated RNA, all was reverse transcribed, and so the sequenced material was expressed TCRB transcripts. Some clones are missing from TCRdb's copy, which holds only in-frame ones; the method was immunoSEQ multiplex PCR. The sample has approximately 170,000 clones, more than 60% seen once. There was one heparinised blood draw per donor, averaging around 100 mL. In the case of this clone: As yet, its antigen is unknown. This specimen includes other DNA sequences encoding the same CDR3.

Trimming left V 4 bases short and J 5 bases short, with 12 bases between. Germline CDR1 is SGHNT and CDR2 is YYREEE (reference sequence). This CDR3 is 13 amino acids long. Study-wide findings and caveats: Shorter templates may be favored by PCR, equally so in patients and controls. Among type 1 diabetes patients, VDJ junctions had fewer insertions and more deletions. In all four CD4+ subsets, TCRB CDR3 length was significantly, moderately reduced in type 1 diabetes.

The sequence came from a man aged 25-45 years with type 1 diabetes. The sequencing sample was made of naive CD4+ T cells from blood. J is TRBJ2-5 and V is TRBV5-4; D is uncertain. In DNA form, the CDR3 reads TGTGCCAGCAGCCCAGGTGGGCAGGAGACCCAGTACTTC. Amino acid sequence: CASSPGGQETQYF.